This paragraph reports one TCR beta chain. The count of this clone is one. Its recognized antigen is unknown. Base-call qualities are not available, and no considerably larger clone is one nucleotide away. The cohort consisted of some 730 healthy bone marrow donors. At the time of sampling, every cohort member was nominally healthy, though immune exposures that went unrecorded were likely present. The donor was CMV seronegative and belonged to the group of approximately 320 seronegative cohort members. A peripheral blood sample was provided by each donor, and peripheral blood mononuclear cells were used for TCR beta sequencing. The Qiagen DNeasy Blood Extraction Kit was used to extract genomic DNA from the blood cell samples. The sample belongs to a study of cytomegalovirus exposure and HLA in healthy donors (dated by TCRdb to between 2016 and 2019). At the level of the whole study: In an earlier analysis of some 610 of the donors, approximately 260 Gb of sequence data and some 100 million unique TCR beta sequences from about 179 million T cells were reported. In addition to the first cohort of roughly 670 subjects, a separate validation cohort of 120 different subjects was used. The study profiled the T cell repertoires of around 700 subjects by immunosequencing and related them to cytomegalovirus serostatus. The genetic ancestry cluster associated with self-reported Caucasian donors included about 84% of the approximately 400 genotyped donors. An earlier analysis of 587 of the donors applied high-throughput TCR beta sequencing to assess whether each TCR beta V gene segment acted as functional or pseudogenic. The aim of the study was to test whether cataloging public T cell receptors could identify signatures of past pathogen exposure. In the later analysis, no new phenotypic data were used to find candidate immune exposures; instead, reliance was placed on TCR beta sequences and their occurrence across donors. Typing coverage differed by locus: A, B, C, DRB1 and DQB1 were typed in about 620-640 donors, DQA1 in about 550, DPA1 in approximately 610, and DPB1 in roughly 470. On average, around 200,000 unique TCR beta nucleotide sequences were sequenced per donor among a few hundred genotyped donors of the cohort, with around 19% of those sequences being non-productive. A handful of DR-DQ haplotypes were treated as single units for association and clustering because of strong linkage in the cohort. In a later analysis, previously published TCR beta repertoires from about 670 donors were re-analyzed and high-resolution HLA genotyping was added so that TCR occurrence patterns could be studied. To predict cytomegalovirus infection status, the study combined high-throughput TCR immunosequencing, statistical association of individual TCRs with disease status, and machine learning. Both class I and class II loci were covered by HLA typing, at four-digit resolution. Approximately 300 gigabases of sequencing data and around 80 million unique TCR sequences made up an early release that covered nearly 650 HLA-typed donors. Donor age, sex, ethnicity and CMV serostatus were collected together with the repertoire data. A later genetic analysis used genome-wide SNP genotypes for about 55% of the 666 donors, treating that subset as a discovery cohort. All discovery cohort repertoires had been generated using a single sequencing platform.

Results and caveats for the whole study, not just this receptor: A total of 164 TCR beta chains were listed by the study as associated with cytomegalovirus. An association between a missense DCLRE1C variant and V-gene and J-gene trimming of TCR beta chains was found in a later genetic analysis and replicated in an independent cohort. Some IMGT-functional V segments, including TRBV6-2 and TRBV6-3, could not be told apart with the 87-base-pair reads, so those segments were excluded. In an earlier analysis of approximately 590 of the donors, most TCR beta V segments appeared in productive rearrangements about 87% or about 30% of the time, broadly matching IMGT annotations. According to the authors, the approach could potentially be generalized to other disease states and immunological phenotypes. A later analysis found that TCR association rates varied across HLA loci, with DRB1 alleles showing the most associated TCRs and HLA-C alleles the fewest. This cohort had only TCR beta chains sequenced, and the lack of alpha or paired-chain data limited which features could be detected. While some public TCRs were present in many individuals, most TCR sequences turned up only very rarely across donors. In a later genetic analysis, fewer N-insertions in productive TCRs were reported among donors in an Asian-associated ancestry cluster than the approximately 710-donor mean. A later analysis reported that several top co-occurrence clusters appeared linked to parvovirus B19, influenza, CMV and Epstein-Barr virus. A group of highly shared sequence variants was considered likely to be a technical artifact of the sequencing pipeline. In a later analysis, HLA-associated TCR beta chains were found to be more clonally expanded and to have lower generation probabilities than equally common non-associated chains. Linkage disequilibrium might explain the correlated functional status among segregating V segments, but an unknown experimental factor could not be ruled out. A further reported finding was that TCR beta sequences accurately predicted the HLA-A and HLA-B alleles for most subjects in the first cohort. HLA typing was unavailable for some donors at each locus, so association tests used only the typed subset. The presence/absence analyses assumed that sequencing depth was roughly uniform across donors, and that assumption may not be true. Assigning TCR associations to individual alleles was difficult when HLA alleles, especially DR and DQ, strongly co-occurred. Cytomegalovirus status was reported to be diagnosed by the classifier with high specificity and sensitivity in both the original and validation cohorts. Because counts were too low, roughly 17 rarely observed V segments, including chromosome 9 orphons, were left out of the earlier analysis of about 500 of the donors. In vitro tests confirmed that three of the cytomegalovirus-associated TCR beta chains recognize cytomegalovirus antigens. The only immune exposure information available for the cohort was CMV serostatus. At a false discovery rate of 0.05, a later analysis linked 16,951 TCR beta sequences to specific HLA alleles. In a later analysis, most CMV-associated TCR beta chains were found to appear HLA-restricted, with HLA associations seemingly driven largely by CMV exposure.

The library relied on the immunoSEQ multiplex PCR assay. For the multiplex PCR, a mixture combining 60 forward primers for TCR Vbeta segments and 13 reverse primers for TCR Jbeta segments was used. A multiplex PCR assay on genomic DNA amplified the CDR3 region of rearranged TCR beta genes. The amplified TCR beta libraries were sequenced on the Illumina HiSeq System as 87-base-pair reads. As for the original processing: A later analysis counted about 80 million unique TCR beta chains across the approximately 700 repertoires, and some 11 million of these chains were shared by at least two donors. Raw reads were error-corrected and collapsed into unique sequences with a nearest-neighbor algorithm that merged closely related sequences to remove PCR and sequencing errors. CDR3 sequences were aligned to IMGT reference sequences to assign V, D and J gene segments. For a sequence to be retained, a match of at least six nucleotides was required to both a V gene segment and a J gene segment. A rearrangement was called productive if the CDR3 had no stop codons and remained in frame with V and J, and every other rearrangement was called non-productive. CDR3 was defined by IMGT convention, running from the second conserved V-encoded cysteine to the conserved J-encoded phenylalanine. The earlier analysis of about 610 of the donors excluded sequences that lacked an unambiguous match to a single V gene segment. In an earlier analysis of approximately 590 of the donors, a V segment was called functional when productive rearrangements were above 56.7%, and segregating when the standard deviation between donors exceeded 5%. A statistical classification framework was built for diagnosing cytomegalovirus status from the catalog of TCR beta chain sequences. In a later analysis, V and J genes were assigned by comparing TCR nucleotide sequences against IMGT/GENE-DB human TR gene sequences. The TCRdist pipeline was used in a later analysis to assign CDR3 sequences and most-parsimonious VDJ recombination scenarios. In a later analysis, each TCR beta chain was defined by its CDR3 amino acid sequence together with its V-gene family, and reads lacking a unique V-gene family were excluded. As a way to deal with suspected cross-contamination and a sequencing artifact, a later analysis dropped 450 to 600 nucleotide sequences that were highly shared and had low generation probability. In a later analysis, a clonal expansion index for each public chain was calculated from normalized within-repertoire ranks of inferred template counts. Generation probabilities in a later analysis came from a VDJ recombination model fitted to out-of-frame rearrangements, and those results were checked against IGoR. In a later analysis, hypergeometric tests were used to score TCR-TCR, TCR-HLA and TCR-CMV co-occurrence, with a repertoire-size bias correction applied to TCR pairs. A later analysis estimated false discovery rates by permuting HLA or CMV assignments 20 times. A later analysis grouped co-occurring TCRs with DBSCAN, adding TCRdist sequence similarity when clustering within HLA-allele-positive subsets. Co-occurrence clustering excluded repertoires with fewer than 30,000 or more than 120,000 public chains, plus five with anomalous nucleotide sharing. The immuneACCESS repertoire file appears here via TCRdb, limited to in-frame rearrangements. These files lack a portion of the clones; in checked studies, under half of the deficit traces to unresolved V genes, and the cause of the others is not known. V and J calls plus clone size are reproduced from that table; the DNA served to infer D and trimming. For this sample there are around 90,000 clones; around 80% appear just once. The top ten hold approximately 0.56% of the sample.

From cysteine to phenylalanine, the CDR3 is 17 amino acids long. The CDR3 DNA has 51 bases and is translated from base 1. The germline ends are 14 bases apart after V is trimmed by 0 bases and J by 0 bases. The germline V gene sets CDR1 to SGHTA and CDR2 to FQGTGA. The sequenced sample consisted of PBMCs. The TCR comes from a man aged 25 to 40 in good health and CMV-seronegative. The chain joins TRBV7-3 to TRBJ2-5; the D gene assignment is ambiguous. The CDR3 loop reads CASSLTYDPGHQETQYF. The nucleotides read TGTGCCAGCAGCTTAACTTATGATCCAGGCCACCAAGAGACCCAGTACTTC.